This record covers a single T cell receptor beta chain. The specificity of this receptor is unknown. Base quality data are lacking; no much larger clone is found one base away. Other DNA sequences from this sample encode an identical CDR3 as well. These data belong to a study of shared clonotypes between healthy human individuals (TCRdb year 2020). For the wider study: Two women and a few men aged 18 to 49 years were included in the cohort. To increase sequencing depth and limit assay-specific biases, TCR repertoire library preparation and sequencing were carried out by different laboratories using diverse techniques. To estimate repertoire size and how much clonotypes are shared between individuals, the study performed deep sequencing of blood TCR repertoires from five healthy adults. For each donor, CD4 naive and CD4 memory were each given three plates, CD8 naive was given two plates, and CD8 memory was given one plate. Between about 0.85 and 10 billion PBMCs per donor were obtained by leukapheresis. Overall results and qualifications from the work: Based on pairwise subsampling, the degree of clonotype sharing among donors was expected to be affected by sequencing depth. Clonotypes shared by all four sorted-subset donors showed higher generation probabilities than non-shared clonotypes. Sampling was restricted to blood, and TCR repertoires in tissue are likely to differ from TCR repertoires in blood. About 5% of naive CD4, 3.5% of naive CD8, about 2.1% of memory CD4, and approximately 0.4% of memory CD8 clonotypes were shared across several donors. Larger estimated clonotype richness was generally found for naive subsets than for memory subsets. Rarefaction of sorted-subset datasets indicated incomplete sequencing despite the large sequencing depth. The genetic and exposure-history diversity represented was limited by the small number of donors.

CD8 naive samples were CD45RO-negative cells positively selected for CCR7, giving a CD45RA+CCR7+ population that excluded TemRA cells. The donors were healthy, HIV-negative adults who had no recently reported acute infections or vaccinations. Every donor was a Caucasian adult living in Nashville, Tennessee, USA. Blood was obtained by leukapheresis, after which PBMCs were separated by Ficoll-Histopaque density gradient centrifugation and cryopreserved in liquid nitrogen vapor phase. Analytical flow cytometry was used to check the purity and quantity of each magnetically sorted T cell population. Genomic DNA was isolated from every sorted fraction and measured by UV absorbance on a Nanodrop 2000c. CDR1 and CDR2, looked up from the germline V gene (reference sequence), are LNHDA and SQIVND. The CDR3, cysteine through phenylalanine, is 15 amino acids long. Just the 45-base CDR3 DNA is kept, in frame starting at base 1. V is cut back by 4 bases and J by 1 base, with 5 bases in the junction unmatched.

TCR CDR3 regions were amplified from genomic DNA by multiplex PCR using the deep immunoSEQ assay. Genomic DNA extracted from each cell subset was distributed evenly over all wells of several immunoSEQ 96-well plates, and each plate served as one replicate. Each replicate PCR for sorted subsets received around 210 ng genomic DNA, equal to about 30,000 T cell genomes. Purified libraries were measured with a Qubit 3.0 fluorometer, size-checked on a Bioanalyzer 2100, and measured again with the KAPA Library Quantification kit. Each immunoSEQ 96-well plate was sequenced on its own single-read 150-cycle Illumina NextSeq 550 flow cell. Regarding the original processing steps: Because the immunoSEQ output included only junctional sequences and no quality scores, the filtering could not be the same as the filtering used for full-length reads. Sequences were annotated with PyIR, a Python wrapper for IgBLAST v1.9, and V/J genes and CDR3 were assigned using IMGT germline references. Reads were removed for weak V/J assignments (E-value above 1e-6), missing CDR3, stop codons, out-of-frame junctions, or ambiguous translated residues. V3J clonotypes were defined as sequences sharing the same inferred V gene, J gene, and CDR3 amino acid sequence. Percentage overlap between repertoires was calculated by dividing the number of shared unique clonotypes by the size of the smaller repertoire. Repertoire richness was assessed with RTK rarefaction, the Chao1 estimator, and Recon v2.1 estimates of unobserved clonotypes. Generation probabilities for all TCRbeta clonotypes obtained by the gDNA method from several donors were computed using OLGA. This is the immuneACCESS table as TCRdb keeps it, with only in-frame sequences that have V and J called. A part of the clones is gone; compared with another copy, unresolved V genes explain less than half, and the rest is unexplained. That table supplies the V and J calls and clone size; D and trimming were determined from the DNA. The table for this sample lists a few million clones; 90% to 95% of them were counted only once. The ten largest make up around 1.7% of the sample.

In this chain, TRBV19 is recombined with TRBJ1-1; the central 8 bases match TRBD1. This sequence originates from a man in his late teens or twenties in good health. Some clones in this sample may be carry-over from other donors' samples. Sequenced sample: naive CD8+ T cells from PBMCs. In light of the paper, this sample's cell subset or site label describes: CD45RA+CCR7+. The CDR3 reads as follows: CASSTGQGGNTEAFF. The DNA sequence is as follows: TGTGCCAGTAGTACCGGACAGGGAGGGAACACTGAAGCTTTCTTT.